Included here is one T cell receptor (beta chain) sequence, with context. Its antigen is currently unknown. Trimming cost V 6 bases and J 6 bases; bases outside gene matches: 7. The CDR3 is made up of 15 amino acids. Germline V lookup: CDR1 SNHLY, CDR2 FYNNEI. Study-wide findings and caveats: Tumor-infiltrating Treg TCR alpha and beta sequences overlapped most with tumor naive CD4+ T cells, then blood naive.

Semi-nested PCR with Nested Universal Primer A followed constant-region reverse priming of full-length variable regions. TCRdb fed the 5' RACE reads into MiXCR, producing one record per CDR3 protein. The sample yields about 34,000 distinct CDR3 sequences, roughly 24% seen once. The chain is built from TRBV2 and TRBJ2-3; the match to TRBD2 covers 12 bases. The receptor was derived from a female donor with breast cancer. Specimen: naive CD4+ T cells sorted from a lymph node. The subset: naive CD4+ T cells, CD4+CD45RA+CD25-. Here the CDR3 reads CASSKASGRADTQYF. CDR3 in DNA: TGTGCCAGCAGCAAGGCTAGCGGGAGGGCTGATACGCAGTATTTT. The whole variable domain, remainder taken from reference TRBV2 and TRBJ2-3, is EPEVTQTPSHQVTQMGQEVILRCVPISNHLYFYWYRQILGQKVEFLVSFYNNEISEKSEIFDDQFSVERPDGSNFTLKIRSTKLEDSAMYFCASSKASGRADTQYFGPGTRLTVL.